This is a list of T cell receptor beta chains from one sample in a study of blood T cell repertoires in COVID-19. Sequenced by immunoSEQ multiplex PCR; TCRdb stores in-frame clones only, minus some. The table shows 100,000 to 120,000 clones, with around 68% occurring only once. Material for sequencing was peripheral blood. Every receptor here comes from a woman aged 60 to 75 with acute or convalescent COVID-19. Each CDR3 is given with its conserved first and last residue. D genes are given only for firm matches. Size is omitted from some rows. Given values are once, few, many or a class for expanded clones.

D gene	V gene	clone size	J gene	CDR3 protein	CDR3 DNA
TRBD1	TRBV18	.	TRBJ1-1	CASAKWGQGAVGNTEAFF	TGTGCCAGCGCGAAATGGGGACAGGGGGCTGTGGGGAACACTGAAGCTTTCTTT
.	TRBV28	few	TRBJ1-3	CASTKGSSGNTIYF	TGTGCCAGCACCAAAGGGAGCTCTGGAAACACCATATATTTT
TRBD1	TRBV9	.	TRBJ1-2	CASTTGGQGTRYTF	TGTGCCAGCACCACAGGGGGACAGGGGACTCGCTACACCTTC
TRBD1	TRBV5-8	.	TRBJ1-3	CASSSTGSSGNTIYF	TGTGCCAGCAGCTCGACAGGGAGCTCTGGAAACACCATATATTTT
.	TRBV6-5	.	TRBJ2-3	CASSNRGGGTDTQYF	TGTGCCAGCAGTAATCGGGGCGGGGGCACAGATACGCAGTATTTT
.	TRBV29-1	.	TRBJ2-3	CSVEGPAGRTDTQYF	TGCAGCGTTGAGGGCCCGGCGGGGCGCACAGATACGCAGTATTTT
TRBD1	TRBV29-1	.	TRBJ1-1	CSVGQGNTEAFF	TGCAGCGTTGGACAGGGGAACACTGAAGCTTTCTTT
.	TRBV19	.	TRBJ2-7	CASSSLLRFAGLSF	TGTGCCAGTAGTTCCTTGTTGCGGTTCGCCGGGTTGAGCTTC
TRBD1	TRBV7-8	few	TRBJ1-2	CASSARTGGYGYTF	TGTGCCAGCAGCGCCCGGACAGGGGGCTATGGCTACACCTTC
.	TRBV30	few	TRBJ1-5	CAWSKLHGNQPQHF	TGTGCCTGGAGTAAGCTCCATGGCAATCAGCCCCAGCATTTT
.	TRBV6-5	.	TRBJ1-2	CASSSRTVANYGYTF	TGTGCCAGCAGTTCACGCACAGTAGCTAACTATGGCTACACCTTC
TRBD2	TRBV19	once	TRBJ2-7	CASSPRTSGGKHEQYF	TGTGCCAGTAGTCCCCGGACTAGCGGGGGTAAACACGAGCAGTACTTC
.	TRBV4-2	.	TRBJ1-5	CASSQDPRGGQPQHF	TGTGCCAGCAGCCAAGATCCGCGGGGCGGCCAGCCCCAGCATTTT
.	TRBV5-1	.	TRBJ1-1	CASRLDVGEAFF	TGCGCCAGCAGGTTGGATGTCGGGGAAGCTTTCTTT
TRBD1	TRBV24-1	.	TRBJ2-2	CATRQGPGELFF	TGTGCCACCCGACAGGGTCCCGGGGAGCTGTTTTTT
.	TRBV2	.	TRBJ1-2	CASTDINGGYTF	TGTGCCAGCACCGACATAAATGGTGGCTACACCTTC
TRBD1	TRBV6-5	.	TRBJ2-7	CASSYRTGGEYEQYF	TGTGCCAGCAGTTACCGGACAGGGGGCGAGTACGAGCAGTACTTC
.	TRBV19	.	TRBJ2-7	CASHSPDSSYEQYF	TGTGCCAGCCATTCTCCGGACAGCTCCTACGAGCAGTACTTC
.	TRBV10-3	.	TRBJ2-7	CAISSRYEQYF	TGTGCCATCAGTTCTAGGTACGAGCAGTACTTC
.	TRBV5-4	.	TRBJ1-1	CASSVSGGGRIEAFF	TGTGCCAGCAGCGTCTCGGGTGGGGGGAGGATTGAAGCTTTCTTT
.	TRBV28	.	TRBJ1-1	CASVQGGSAEAFF	TGTGCCAGCGTACAGGGTGGGAGCGCTGAAGCTTTCTTT
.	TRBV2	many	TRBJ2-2	CASSDQARGTGELFF	TGTGCCAGCAGTGATCAGGCCCGGGGGACCGGGGAGCTGTTTTTT
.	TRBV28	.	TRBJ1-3	CASSLSVSGNTIYF	TGTGCCAGCAGTTTATCAGTCTCTGGAAACACCATATATTTT
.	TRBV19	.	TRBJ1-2	CASSERTIYGYTF	TGTGCCAGTAGTGAAAGGACTATCTATGGCTACACCTTC
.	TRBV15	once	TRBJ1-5	CATSKGKGNQPQHF	TGTGCCACCAGCAAGGGGAAAGGCAATCAGCCCCAGCATTTT
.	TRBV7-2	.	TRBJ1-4	CASSLDGRANEKLFF	TGTGCCAGCAGCTTAGACGGGAGGGCCAATGAAAAACTGTTTTTT
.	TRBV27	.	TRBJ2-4	CASSLSVGKSLAKNIQYF	TGTGCCAGCAGTTTATCCGTCGGGAAGTCGTTAGCCAAAAACATTCAGTACTTC
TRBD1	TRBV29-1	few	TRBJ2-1	CSVLNDRGSEQFF	TGCAGCGTCCTCAACGACAGGGGGAGTGAGCAGTTCTTC
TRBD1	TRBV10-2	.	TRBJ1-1	CASSSYRGMNTEAFF	TGCGCCAGCAGTTCATACAGGGGGATGAACACTGAAGCTTTCTTT
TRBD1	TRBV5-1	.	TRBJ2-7	CASSLQPAGGLDEQYF	TGCGCCAGCAGCTTACAACCTGCAGGGGGCCTCGACGAGCAGTACTTC
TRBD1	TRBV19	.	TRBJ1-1	CASSMQDRGLIAFF	TGTGCCAGTAGTATGCAGGACAGGGGTTTAATAGCTTTCTTT
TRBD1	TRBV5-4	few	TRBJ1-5	CASSLDPRPGQGELNQPQHF	TGTGCCAGCAGCTTGGACCCCAGACCGGGACAGGGGGAATTAAATCAGCCCCAGCATTTT
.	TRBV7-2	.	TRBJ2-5	CASSPRPATQLQETQYF	TGTGCCAGCAGCCCCCGGCCAGCGACCCAACTCCAAGAGACCCAGTACTTC
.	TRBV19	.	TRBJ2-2	CASSIFLRGVGTNTGELFF	TGTGCCAGTAGTATATTTTTGCGAGGGGTAGGGACAAACACCGGGGAGCTGTTTTTT
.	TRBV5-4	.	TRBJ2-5	CASLRDSRQETQYF	TGTGCCAGCCTCCGAGATTCCCGACAAGAGACCCAGTACTTC
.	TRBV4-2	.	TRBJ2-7	CASSQLSRGPYEQYF	TGTGCCAGCAGCCAACTATCGCGGGGGCCCTACGAGCAGTACTTC
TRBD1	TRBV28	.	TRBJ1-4	CASNDRAREKLFF	TGTGCCAGCAACGACAGGGCCAGGGAAAAACTGTTTTTT
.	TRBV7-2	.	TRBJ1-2	CASSPGLAYLDYTF	TGTGCCAGCAGCCCAGGCCTGGCGTACCTGGACTACACCTTC
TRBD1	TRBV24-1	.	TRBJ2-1	CATRGTGAVNEQFF	TGTGCCACCCGCGGGACAGGCGCTGTAAATGAGCAGTTCTTC
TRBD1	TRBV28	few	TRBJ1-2	CASRPHVGQGMYGYTF	TGTGCCAGCAGGCCCCATGTGGGACAGGGGATGTATGGCTACACCTTC
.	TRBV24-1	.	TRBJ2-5	CATSDRTTTNQETQYF	TGTGCCACCAGTGATCGGACAACCACTAATCAAGAGACCCAGTACTTC
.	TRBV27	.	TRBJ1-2	CASSLMGGRNYGYTF	TGTGCCAGCAGTTTGATGGGGGGGCGAAATTATGGCTACACCTTC
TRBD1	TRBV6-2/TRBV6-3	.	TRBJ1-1	CASSPIQGAGTEAFF	TGTGCCAGCAGTCCCATACAGGGGGCGGGCACTGAAGCTTTCTTT
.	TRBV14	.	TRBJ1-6	CASSQARQASPLHF	TGTGCCAGCAGCCAGGCCAGGCAGGCGTCACCCCTCCACTTT
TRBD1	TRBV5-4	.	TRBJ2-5	CASSLGQTGETQYF	TGTGCCAGCAGCTTGGGTCAGACAGGGGAGACCCAGTACTTC
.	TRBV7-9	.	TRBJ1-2	CASSSGPRATF	TGTGCCAGCAGCTCAGGGCCGCGAGCCACCTTC
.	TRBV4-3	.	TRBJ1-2	CASSQDWRVGYTF	TGCGCCAGCAGCCAAGATTGGCGGGTTGGCTACACCTTC
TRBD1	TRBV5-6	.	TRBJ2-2	CASSRRTGGRNTGELFF	TGTGCCAGCAGCCGCCGGACAGGGGGAAGAAACACCGGGGAGCTGTTTTTT
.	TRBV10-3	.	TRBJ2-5	CATRPGETQETQYF	TGTGCCACCAGGCCGGGGGAGACCCAAGAGACCCAGTACTTC
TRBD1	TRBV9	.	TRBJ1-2	CASSAWTGGYTF	TGTGCCAGCAGCGCCTGGACAGGGGGCTACACCTTC
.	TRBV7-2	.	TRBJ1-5	CASSLVGVGGQPQHF	TGTGCCAGCAGCTTAGTTGGGGTGGGAGGCCAGCCCCAGCATTTT